One sample yielded the 31 T cell receptor beta chains listed below, sequenced in a study of cytomegalovirus exposure and HLA in healthy donors (dated 2017 in TCRdb). Libraries were built with the immunoSEQ multiplex PCR assay. For the multiplex PCR, a mixture combining 60 forward primers for TCR Vbeta segments and 13 reverse primers for TCR Jbeta segments was used. The immuneACCESS repertoire file appears here via TCRdb, limited to in-frame rearrangements. These files lack a portion of the clones; in checked studies, under half of the deficit traces to unresolved V genes, and the cause of the others is not known. The sample table records some 40,000 clones; under 70% of these occur just once. Around 11% of the sample comes from the top ten. Sequencing used PBMCs. The receptors come from a man aged 55 to 70 in good health and CMV-seropositive.

The table lists this clone with a few counts. This sequence joins TRBV30 and TRBJ1-5; 9 bases fit TRBD1. This CDR3 comprises 14 residues. Germline CDR1 reads GTSNPN; CDR2 reads SVGIG (reference sequence). Trimming at V came to 4 bases and at J to 6 bases, leaving 7 bases not matched to a gene. CDR3 nucleotide sequence: TGTGCCTGGAAAACAGGGGGCTTTGGTCAGCCCCAGCATTTT. It is translated as CAWKTGGFGQPQHF.

The DNA of the CDR3 is TGTGCCATCAGTGAGTCCTTGGGGGCTGTGGGACAGCCCCAGCATTTT. It encodes CAISESLGAVGQPQHF. The chain recombines TRBV10-3 with TRBJ1-5; D is possibly TRBD1 (6 bases). This CDR3 region has 16 residues. Germline CDR1 ENHRY, CDR2 SYGVKD. V gave up 0 bases and J gave up 7 bases, with 16 bases separating them.

The V and J genes are TRBV7-2 and TRBJ2-3; the match to TRBD2 covers 13 bases. Germline V gives CDR1 SGHTA, CDR2 FQGNSA. This CDR3 is built from 14 residues. Unmatched junction bases numbered 4, after V lost 6 bases and J lost 7 bases. The CDR3 sequence: CASRTGTSGNTQYF. In DNA form, the CDR3 reads TGTGCCAGCAGAACCGGGACTAGCGGGAATACGCAGTATTTT. Complete variable domain (other parts from reference TRBV7-2 and TRBJ2-3): GAGVSQSPSNKVTEKGKDVELRCDPISGHTALYWYRQSLGQGLEFLIYFQGNSAPDKSGLPSDRFSAERTGGSVSTLTIQRTQQEDSAVYLCASRTGTSGNTQYFGPGTRLTVL.

The V call is TRBV10-2, the J call TRBJ1-3; D is uncertain. Germline values: CDR1 WSHSY, CDR2 SAAADI. Trimming took off 2 bases at V and 7 bases at J, with 9 bases between the two ends. The CDR3 spans 13 residues. This CDR3 reads CASSEARGNTIYF. The CDR3, as DNA: TGCGCCAGCAGTGAGGCGCGCGGGAACACCATATATTTT.

The rearrangement uses TRBV6-1 and TRBJ2-1; maybe TRBD2 (5 bases). The V gene's germline CDR1 is MNHNS and CDR2 SASEGT. This CDR3 contains 15 residues. Trimming removed 4 bases from V and 7 bases from J, with 17 bases in between. The CDR3 region is CASSVDSARANEQFF. The DNA for the CDR3 is TGTGCCAGCAGTGTTGATTCGGCGAGGGCGAATGAGCAGTTCTTC.

In this sample, this clone turned up once. This chain joins TRBV5-1 and TRBJ1-2; maybe TRBD1 (5 bases). The CDR3 length is 13 residues. Germline values: CDR1 SGHRS, CDR2 YFSETQ. Trimming cost V 0 bases and J 2 bases, with 5 bases left between them. This CDR3 reads CASSLGGNYGYTF. The CDR3 DNA reads TGCGCCAGCAGCTTGGGGGGCAACTATGGCTACACCTTC.

The CDR3 sequence: CASSKTVPATDTQYF. DNA of the CDR3: TGTGCCAGCAGCAAGACAGTCCCCGCCACAGATACGCAGTATTTT. This sequence joins TRBV11-2 and TRBJ2-3, with D possibly TRBD1 on 5 matching bases. Deletions cut 5 bases from V and 2 bases from J, with 14 bases between. The germline gives CDR1 SGHAT, CDR2 FQNNGV. This CDR3 spans 15 amino acids.

The rearrangement joins TRBV9 to TRBJ2-7, with TRBD1 identical over 7 bases. Trimming at V came to 1 base and at J to 2 bases, leaving 3 bases not matched to a gene. CDR3 length: 14 residues. From germline, CDR1 is SGDLS and CDR2 YYNGEE. CDR3 coding DNA: TGTGCCAGCAGCGTATCGGACAGGACCTACGAGCAGTACTTC. This translates into CASSVSDRTYEQYF.

The V and J genes are TRBV27 and TRBJ2-3, with a possible D match to TRBD1 (5 bases). Germline CDR1 is MNHEY and CDR2 is SMNVEV (reference sequence). The CDR3 is made up of 14 amino acids. V lost 5 bases and J 7 bases, leaving 16 bases between the germline ends. CDR3 protein: CASSPTAQGHTQYF. In DNA, the CDR3 is TGTGCCAGCAGTCCGACGGCTCAGGGCCATACGCAGTATTTT.

This chain links TRBV10-3 with TRBJ2-1, with unresolved D. The germline CDR1 and CDR2 sequences are ENHRY and SYGVKD. The CDR3 extends over 13 amino acids. Trimming stripped 3 bases from V and 9 bases from J, with 12 bases between. CDR3 nucleotide sequence: TGTGCCATCAGTGACTCTCCCCCGGGTGAGCAGTTCTTC. Amino acid sequence: CAISDSPPGEQFF.

This clone has just a few counts. The chain carries TRBV25-1 and TRBJ2-7, with 8 bases that match TRBD2. CDR1 is MGHDK and CDR2 is SYGVNS in the germline V gene. CDR3 length equals 14 residues. The junction had 6 bases not matched to a gene; V was cut back by 6 bases and J by 2 bases. For the CDR3, the DNA is TGTGCCAGCAGGGATAGCGGGGTTCCCTACGAGCAGTACTTC. It encodes CASRDSGVPYEQYF.

This chain uses TRBV11-2 with TRBJ2-4; tentative D call: TRBD1 (6 bases). Germline CDR1 and CDR2: SGHAT and FQNNGV. This CDR3 comprises 13 residues. The ends were cut back, 4 bases at V and 8 bases at J, with 12 bases in the middle. The CDR3 here is CASSSQPGDIQYF. In DNA, the CDR3 is TGTGCCAGCAGCTCGCAGCCAGGGGACATTCAGTACTTC.

The chain combines TRBV5-4 with TRBJ2-2; 7 bases are shared with TRBD2. CDR1 is SGHNT, CDR2 YYREEE, per germline (reference sequence). With 1 base clipped from V and 0 bases from J, the junction kept 6 bases outside the gene matches. The CDR3 sequence is 17 residues long. CDR3 sequence (DNA): TGTGCCAGCAGCTTGACAAGCGGGAATCCGAACACCGGGGAGCTGTTTTTT. Its translation: CASSLTSGNPNTGELFF.

The V and J genes are TRBV5-1 and TRBJ2-1; D possibly corresponds to TRBD1 (5 bases). This CDR3 contains 16 residues. V gave up 2 bases and J gave up 6 bases, with 18 bases separating them. CDR1 is SGHRS, CDR2 YFSETQ, per germline. CDR3 amino acids: CASSFSGLVQGNEQFF. CDR3 bases: TGCGCCAGCAGCTTTTCAGGGCTAGTTCAAGGCAATGAGCAGTTCTTC.

The rearrangement links TRBV5-1 to TRBJ2-3; a possible D gene is TRBD2 (5 bases). The V end was cut by 4 bases, the J end by 1 base, with 13 bases between. There are 15 residues in the CDR3. CDR1 is SGHRS, CDR2 YFSETQ, per germline. CDR3 bases: TGCGCCAGCAGCCCCGGCGGGTGGGGCACAGATACGCAGTATTTT. Its protein is CASSPGGWGTDTQYF.

The J gene is TRBJ1-3, the V gene TRBV7-2, with 7 bases that match TRBD1. There are 14 residues in the CDR3. Germline V gives CDR1 SGHTA, CDR2 FQGNSA. V was clipped by 3 bases and J by 8 bases; unmatched bases: 7. The CDR3 is CASSFRTGEDTIYF. CDR3 nucleotides: TGTGCCAGCAGCTTTCGAACAGGGGAGGACACCATATATTTT.

This clone was observed a few times. As DNA, the CDR3 is TGTGCCAGCAGCCAAGATTATGGACTGGCGGACTACGAGCAGTACTTC. Protein: CASSQDYGLADYEQYF. The chain is built from TRBV4-2 and TRBJ2-7; TRBD2 is a possible D gene (5 bases). Germline values: CDR1 LGHNA, CDR2 YNFKEQ. The CDR3 loop spans 16 amino acids. V lost 0 bases, J lost 3 bases, and 15 bases lay in between.

The V and J genes are TRBV7-2 and TRBJ2-2, with 7 positions matching TRBD2. This CDR3 has 13 amino acids. Germline V gene data show CDR1 as SGHTA and CDR2 as FQGNSA. V shed 5 bases and J 5 bases; nucleotides not matched to a gene: 2. CDR3 loop: CASSPGGTGELFF. The CDR3 region has the DNA TGTGCCAGCAGCCCCGGGGGGACCGGGGAGCTGTTTTTT.

This clone showed up just a few times. Here the CDR3 reads CASSTEGLREVPYEQYF. The CDR3 DNA reads as TGTGCCAGCAGTACAGAGGGCCTCCGAGAAGTACCCTACGAGCAGTACTTC. The chain links TRBV7-9 to TRBJ2-7; D perhaps matches TRBD2 (5 bases). Germline assignment: CDR1 SEHNR and CDR2 FQNEAQ (reference sequence). The ends were cut back, 6 bases at V and 2 bases at J, with 23 bases in the middle. The CDR3 is made up of 17 amino acids.

The chain employs TRBV7-9 and TRBJ2-7; a possible D gene is TRBD2 (6 bases). This CDR3 has 12 amino acids. Germline V lookup: CDR1 SEHNR, CDR2 FQNEAQ (reference sequence). The V and J ends lost 4 bases and 6 bases respectively, with 10 bases between them. The CDR3 DNA reads TGTGCCAGCAGCTCGGGGGTGCGCGAGCAGTACTTC. It encodes CASSSGVREQYF.

This CDR3 reads CASSYGRMETQYF. As DNA, the CDR3 is TGTGCCAGCAGTTACGGCAGGATGGAGACCCAGTACTTC. The V gene is TRBV6-5, the J gene TRBJ2-5; D uncertain. V shed 2 bases and J shed 5 bases, with 9 bases lying between them. Per germline, CDR1 MNHEY and CDR2 SVGAGI. CDR3 length: 13 residues.

The CDR3 DNA reads as TGTGCCAGCACGGACAGGGAGGTCGGGGAGCTGTTTTTT. This sequence encodes CASTDREVGELFF. The chain employs TRBV6-5 and TRBJ2-2; the match to TRBD1 covers 8 bases. The CDR3 runs 13 residues. Germline V gene data show CDR1 as MNHEY and CDR2 as SVGAGI. V was clipped by 7 bases and J by 7 bases; unmatched bases: 5.

The J gene is TRBJ2-1, the V gene TRBV19; no clear D. The germline V gene encodes CDR1 LNHDA and CDR2 SQIVND (reference sequence). V lost 0 bases and J 5 bases, leaving 5 bases between the germline ends. The CDR3 contains 13 residues. The CDR3 loop reads CASSIDRNNEQFF. DNA for the CDR3: TGTGCCAGTAGTATAGACCGTAACAATGAGCAGTTCTTC.

The chain joins TRBV7-9 to TRBJ2-5; 9 bases agree with TRBD2. Germline assignment: CDR1 SEHNR and CDR2 FQNEAQ (reference sequence). Trimming removed 1 base from V and 4 bases from J; junction bases left unmatched: 13. This CDR3 has 18 amino acids. The CDR3 sequence is CASSLDGRGREGPETQYF. CDR3 nucleotide sequence: TGTGCCAGCAGCTTAGATGGTCGGGGGCGGGAGGGGCCAGAGACCCAGTACTTC.

The CDR3: CASGGLHTQYF. The CDR3 coding sequence is TGTGCCAGTGGGGGACTGCATACGCAGTATTTT. V is TRBV19 and J is TRBJ2-3; TRBD2 is a possible D gene (6 bases). There are 11 residues in the CDR3. Germline V gene data show CDR1 as LNHDA and CDR2 as SQIVND (reference sequence). V was shortened by 8 bases and J by 7 bases, with 10 bases between the two germline ends.

The rearrangement links TRBV7-2 to TRBJ2-1; 7 bases line up with TRBD1. With 0 bases clipped from V and 8 bases from J, the junction kept 7 bases outside the gene matches. Germline V CDR1 and CDR2: SGHTA, FQGNSA. This CDR3 is built from 15 residues. The DNA of the CDR3 is TGTGCCAGCAGCTTAGCTGTTTCGAGGGGGCATGAGCAGTTCTTC. This translates into CASSLAVSRGHEQFF.

This clone occurred a few times. The chain has TRBV7-9 and TRBJ1-3; no reliable D call. Trimming removed 6 bases from V and 1 base from J, with 16 bases in between. Germline V lookup: CDR1 SEHNR, CDR2 FQNEAQ (reference sequence). This CDR3 is 16 amino acids long. CDR3 amino acids: CASSNSPSLSGNTIYF. Here the CDR3 DNA reads TGTGCCAGCAGTAACAGCCCCTCTCTTTCTGGAAACACCATATATTTT.

The chain carries TRBV2 and TRBJ1-3, with 7 nucleotides matching TRBD1. J lost 2 bases, V lost 7 bases, and 8 bases had no gene match. Germline CDR1 SNHLY, CDR2 FYNNEI. The CDR3 covers 15 residues. The CDR3 sequence is CASTRQGFAGNTIYF. In nucleotides, the CDR3 is TGTGCCAGCACCAGACAGGGATTCGCTGGAAACACCATATATTTT.

This clone was observed a handful of times. The chain has TRBV19 and TRBJ1-1; D unclear. This CDR3 is built from 13 residues. Germline CDR1 and CDR2: LNHDA and SQIVND (reference sequence). V dropped 3 bases and J dropped 4 bases, with 9 bases sitting between them. The chain's CDR3 is CASSMRVFTEAFF. CDR3 nucleotides: TGTGCCAGTAGTATGAGGGTTTTCACTGAAGCTTTCTTT.

This clone was seen a single time. This chain links TRBV6-4 with TRBJ2-3; 7 positions match TRBD2. V gave up 4 bases and J gave up 0 bases; unmatched junction bases: 4. The CDR3 totals 15 residues. The germline CDR1 and CDR2 sequences are MRHNA and SNTAGT. CDR3 nucleotides: TGTGCCAGCAGTGGGGATAGCGGGAGCACAGATACGCAGTATTTT. Translation gives CASSGDSGSTDTQYF.

The V gene is TRBV19, the J gene TRBJ2-1, with 7 bases that match TRBD2. CDR3 length: 13 amino acids. Germline V gives CDR1 LNHDA, CDR2 SQIVND (reference sequence). V lost 10 bases and J lost 6; bases outside the gene matches: 9. CDR3 sequence reads: CATAVGLGNEQFF. The CDR3 coding sequence is TGTGCCACTGCAGTTGGACTAGGCAATGAGCAGTTCTTC.